This T cell receptor (beta chain) was sequenced for a study of regulatory T cells in long-lasting Graves disease. Germline CDR1 reads MNHEY; CDR2 reads SVGEGT. The V gene lost 2 bases and the J gene lost 0 bases, with 7 bases spanning the gap. The CDR3 is 14 amino acids. The time point is: newly diagnosed GD, antithyroid drugs for less than 3 months. PBMCs provided the RNA from which the TCR library was made. HTBI primers from iRepertoire and Arm-PCR of CDR3 regions yielded the TCR beta libraries. TCRdb used MiXCR to reprocess the multiplex PCR reads, holding one entry per CDR3 protein. The table shows approximately 540,000 distinct CDR3 sequences, with about 12% occurring only once. Findings of the study overall: The small sample size may have reduced accuracy. Persistent disease preferred TRBV28, TRBJ1-2 and TRBJ2-5.

This clonotype was recorded many times. Its specificity is not known. This sample also belongs to another study, concerning T cells in Graves' hyperthyroidism and ophthalmopathy. That report notes: Patients were excluded because of uncontrolled infection, other autoimmune disease, pregnancy or lactation. A first-round RT-PCR of the TCR CDR3 used the HTBI primer set.

This sequence was found in a woman in her thirties with Graves disease. Sequenced here: peripheral blood mononuclear cells (PBMCs), sampled at new diagnosis, from a patient treated with antithyroid drugs. This chain joins TRBV6-2 or TRBV6-3 and TRBJ1-1; D is uncertain. In DNA, the CDR3 is TGTGCCAGCAGTTACCGGTACATGAACACTGAAGCTTTCTTT. This gives the protein CASSYRYMNTEAFF.